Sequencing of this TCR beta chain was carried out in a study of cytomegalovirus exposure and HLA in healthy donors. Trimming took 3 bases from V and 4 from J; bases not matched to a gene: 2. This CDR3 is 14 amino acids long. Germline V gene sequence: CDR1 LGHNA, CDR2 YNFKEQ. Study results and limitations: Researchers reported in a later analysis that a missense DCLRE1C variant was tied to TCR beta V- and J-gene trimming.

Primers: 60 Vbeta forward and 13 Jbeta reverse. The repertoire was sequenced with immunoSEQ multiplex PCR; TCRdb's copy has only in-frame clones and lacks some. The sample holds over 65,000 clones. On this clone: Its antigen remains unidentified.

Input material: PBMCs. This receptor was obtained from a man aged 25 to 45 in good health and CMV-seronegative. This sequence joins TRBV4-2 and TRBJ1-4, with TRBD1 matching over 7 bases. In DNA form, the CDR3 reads TGTGCCAGCAGCCAGGACAGGTTTAATGAAAAACTGTTTTTT. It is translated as CASSQDRFNEKLFF.